The 23 T cell receptor beta chains presented below share a single source sample, sequenced in a study of blood T cell repertoires in COVID-19. Only in-frame clones appear in the TCRdb table, and some are missing; sequencing was by immunoSEQ multiplex PCR. The data show around 230,000 clones, with 65% to 85% seen just once and more than 25% held by the top ten. Sequenced material: peripheral blood. The receptors were gathered from a man aged 35-49 years with acute or convalescent COVID-19.

The chain is built from TRBV14 and TRBJ1-5; 8 nucleotides line up with TRBD1. The CDR3 is 16 residues long. After removal of 10 bases from V and 4 bases from J, the junction contained 15 bases not matched to a gene. Looked up from germline, CDR1 is SGHDN and CDR2 is FVKESK. CDR3 DNA: TGTGCCACCAGTTACATATCTGGGGACAGGAATCAGCCCCAGCATTTT. As protein: CATSYISGDRNQPQHF.

The chain carries TRBV5-8 and TRBJ1-1, with D possibly being TRBD1 (5 bases). V lost 2 bases and J lost 4, with 12 bases in between. Germline values: CDR1 SGHTS, CDR2 YDEGEE. This CDR3 is 14 amino acids long. CDR3 bases: TGTGCCAGCAGCTTCAGGCAGGGCAGCACTGAAGCTTTCTTT. The encoded protein is CASSFRQGSTEAFF.

The V gene is TRBV11-2, the J gene TRBJ2-2; 7 bases line up with TRBD1. CDR1 and CDR2 from the germline V gene are SGHAT and FQNNGV. The V gene end was trimmed by 4 bases and the J gene end by 4 bases; junction bases not matched to a gene: 6. This CDR3 is 15 amino acids long. CDR3 in amino acids: CASSYHRGLTGELFF. The CDR3 region has the DNA TGTGCCAGCAGCTACCACAGGGGTCTCACCGGGGAGCTGTTTTTT.

The chain employs TRBV3-1 (or the pseudogene TRBV3-2) and TRBJ2-3, with 7 bases lining up with TRBD2. The CDR3 loop spans 15 amino acids. The trim removed 2 bases at V and 4 bases at J, leaving 6 bases unmatched. In germline, CDR1 is LGHDT, CDR2 YNNKEL (reference sequence). The CDR3 reads CASSQITGGSDTQYF. The CDR3, as DNA: TGTGCCAGCAGCCAAATTACGGGGGGATCAGATACGCAGTATTTT.

The chain recombines TRBV7-6 with TRBJ2-2, with TRBD2 identical over 7 bases. CDR1 is SGHVS and CDR2 is FNYEAQ in the germline V gene. After removal of 5 bases from V and 0 bases from J, the junction contained 3 bases not matched to a gene. There are 15 residues in the CDR3. CDR3 in amino acids: CASSGLAANTGELFF. The CDR3 nucleotides read TGTGCCAGCAGCGGGCTAGCGGCGAACACCGGGGAGCTGTTTTTT.

V gene TRBV27 combines with J gene TRBJ2-7, with D possibly matching TRBD2 (6 bases). This CDR3 region has 13 residues. Germline-derived CDR1 and CDR2 are MNHEY and SMNVEV (reference sequence). V lost 4 bases and J 3 bases, leaving 10 bases between the germline ends. As DNA, the CDR3 is TGTGCCAGCAGTTACAGCGGGCTCTACGAGCAGTACTTC. This gives the protein CASSYSGLYEQYF.

The chain combines TRBV30 with TRBJ1-4; 7 nucleotides match TRBD1. Germline V CDR1 and CDR2: GTSNPN, SVGIG (reference sequence). The CDR3 has 17 amino acids. Trimming at V came to 2 bases and at J to 1 base, leaving 10 bases not matched to a gene. The CDR3 spells CAWSPSTGTLTNEKLFF. The CDR3 DNA reads as TGTGCCTGGAGTCCCTCGACAGGGACCCTAACTAATGAAAAACTGTTTTTT.

The genes are TRBV28 and TRBJ1-5; D is undetermined. The length of the CDR3 is 15 residues. V lost 3 bases, J lost 3 bases, and 12 bases lay in between. Germline V gives CDR1 MDHEN, CDR2 SYDVKM. The CDR3 coding sequence is TGTGCCAGCAGTTTGATCCACTCGCTCAATCAGCCCCAGCATTTT. This codes for CASSLIHSLNQPQHF.

This clone was seen once. The chain employs TRBV9 and TRBJ2-2; 9 bases fit TRBD2. V was pared by 4 bases and J by 6 bases, with 10 bases of the junction left unmatched. Germline lookup yields CDR1 SGDLS and CDR2 YYNGEE. The length of the CDR3 is 16 residues. The CDR3 DNA is TGTGCCAGCAGCATCGCTGGGACTAGCCCCGCCGGGGAGCTGTTTTTT. Protein product: CASSIAGTSPAGELFF.

The rearrangement joins TRBV12-3 or TRBV12-4 to TRBJ2-5; D remains ambiguous. Trimming took off 2 bases at V and 4 bases at J, with 8 bases between the two ends. The CDR3 has 13 residues. The CDR3 DNA follows: TGTGCCAGCAGTTTAACGGTAGCAGAGACCCAGTACTTC. Translated: CASSLTVAETQYF.

The chain uses TRBV6-5 and TRBJ2-7, with 10 bases identical to TRBD1. V dropped 5 bases and J dropped 2; count of bases not matched to a gene: 3. Per germline, CDR1 MNHEY and CDR2 SVGAGI. The CDR3 runs to 14 residues. In nucleotides, the CDR3 is TGTGCCAGCAGTATCGACAGGGGGCCCTACGAGCAGTACTTC. Translating gives CASSIDRGPYEQYF.

This chain connects TRBV14 to TRBJ2-1, with D hard to call. The germline CDR1 and CDR2 sequences are SGHDN and FVKESK. This CDR3 contains 15 residues. Between the trimmed V and J ends, which lost 0 bases and 12 bases, there was a span of 18 bases. CDR3: CASSQDLFRNNLQFF. In nucleotides, the CDR3 is TGTGCCAGCAGCCAAGATTTGTTCAGGAACAACCTGCAGTTCTTC.

V gene TRBV19 combines with J gene TRBJ1-4; weak D call: TRBD1 (6 bases). There are 14 residues in the CDR3. V lost 7 bases, J lost 10 bases, and 19 bases lay in between. Germline values: CDR1 LNHDA, CDR2 SQIVND (reference sequence). The CDR3 loop is CASNRDTGSGKLFF. CDR3 DNA: TGTGCCAGTAATCGGGACACCGGATCGGGAAAACTGTTTTTT.

This chain links TRBV4-2 with TRBJ2-7; D possibly corresponds to TRBD2 (5 bases). CDR3 length: 12 amino acids. The germline V gene encodes CDR1 LGHNA and CDR2 YNFKEQ. The ends were cut back, 0 bases at V and 12 bases at J, with 12 bases in the middle. The CDR3: CASSQDWQTMYF. CDR3 sequence (DNA): TGTGCCAGCAGCCAAGATTGGCAGACTATGTACTTC.

As DNA, the CDR3 is TGTGCCAGCTCACCACCGAGGTTTACTCAGGGGAATGAGCAGTTCTTC. It specifies CASSPPRFTQGNEQFF. This sequence joins TRBV18 and TRBJ2-1, with D perhaps matching TRBD1 (6 bases). This CDR3 has 16 amino acids. From germline, CDR1 is KGHSH and CDR2 LQKENI. Between the trimmed V and J ends, which lost 0 bases and 7 bases, there was a span of 16 bases. The variable domain in full, with the rest retrieved from reference TRBV18 and TRBJ2-1, is NAGVMQNPRHLVRRRGQEARLRCSPMKGHSHVYWYRQLPEEGLKFMVYLQKENIIDESGMPKERFSAEFPKEGPSILRIQQVVRGDSAAYFCASSPPRFTQGNEQFFGPGTRLTVL.

The V call is TRBV5-8, the J call TRBJ2-2; 8 bases are shared with TRBD2. The CDR3 is 14 amino acids. The V segment lost 5 bases and the J segment 6 bases; nucleotides outside the gene matches: 6. The germline gives CDR1 SGHTS, CDR2 YDEGEE. The CDR3 sequence is CASRPGLGAGELFF. CDR3 coding DNA: TGTGCCAGCAGGCCGGGACTAGGGGCCGGGGAGCTGTTTTTT.

The genes are TRBV6-6 and TRBJ2-7, with D possibly matching TRBD2 (5 bases). The V end was cut by 4 bases, the J end by 10 bases, with 14 bases between. This CDR3 is built from 12 residues. Germline V gives CDR1 MNHNY, CDR2 SVGAGI (reference sequence). CDR3 DNA sequence: TGTGCCAGCAGTTCCCCGGACTCTCCCCAGTACTTC. Translating it yields CASSSPDSPQYF.

The chain uses TRBV19 and TRBJ1-4; TRBD1 might be the D (5 bases). V was cut by 7 bases and J by 4 bases, with 10 bases left in between. The V gene's germline CDR1 is LNHDA and CDR2 SQIVND (reference sequence). This CDR3 region has 13 residues. Written as DNA, the CDR3 is TGTGCCAGTATTGGAGGGGTTAATGAAAAACTGTTTTTT. Encoded protein: CASIGGVNEKLFF.

The chain joins TRBV19 to TRBJ2-1; 10 nucleotides align to TRBD1. The germline CDR1 and CDR2 sequences are LNHDA and SQIVND (reference sequence). The V and J ends lost 7 bases and 2 bases, in that order; junction bases with no gene match: 5. CDR3 size: 15 residues. The CDR3 sequence is CASTEGTGAYNEQFF. The CDR3 nucleotides read TGTGCCAGTACTGAGGGGACAGGGGCCTACAATGAGCAGTTCTTC.

CDR3 loop: CASSLQGTGELFF. The CDR3 nucleotides read TGTGCCAGCAGCCTTCAGGGAACCGGGGAGCTGTTTTTT. This chain joins TRBV9 and TRBJ2-2, with TRBD1 as a possible D gene (5 bases). CDR1 and CDR2 from the germline V gene are SGDLS and YYNGEE. The CDR3 has 13 residues. V lost 4 bases and J 5 bases, leaving 9 bases between the germline ends.

The gene calls are TRBV18 and TRBJ1-3; D unclear. Trimming pared 0 bases from V and 0 bases from J, leaving 18 bases between. Germline values: CDR1 KGHSH, CDR2 LQKENI. The CDR3 contains 19 residues. Here the CDR3 reads CASSPPGNGPTHSGNTIYF. The CDR3 bases are TGTGCCAGCTCACCACCGGGTAATGGGCCAACTCACTCTGGAAACACCATATATTTT.

The J gene is TRBJ2-1, the V gene TRBV19; D perhaps matches TRBD1 (9 bases). Trimming left V 9 bases short and J 9 bases short, with 24 bases between. CDR1 LNHDA and CDR2 SQIVND come from the germline V gene (reference sequence). The CDR3 spans 15 residues. The CDR3 region is CASFPGDRAGGEQFF. CDR3 in DNA: TGTGCCAGCTTTCCCGGGGACAGGGCGGGAGGTGAGCAGTTCTTC.

A single count supports this clone. This chain joins TRBV9 and TRBJ1-4, with D hard to call. Trimming removed 3 bases at V and 7 bases at J, with 13 bases between. This CDR3 region has 14 residues. The germline V gene has CDR1 SGDLS and CDR2 YYNGEE. CDR3 region: CASSAGGRAEKLFF. Written as DNA, the CDR3 is TGTGCCAGCAGCGCGGGAGGGAGAGCTGAAAAACTGTTTTTT. The full variable domain, rest sourced from reference TRBV9 and TRBJ1-4, is DSGVTQTPKHLITATGQRVTLRCSPRSGDLSVYWYQQSLDQGLQFLIQYYNGEERAKGNILERFSAQQFPDLHSELNLSSLELGDSALYFCASSAGGRAEKLFFGSGTQLSVL.